This T cell receptor (beta chain) was captured in a study of PD-1 and CTLA-4 blockade in melanoma. The data were produced by immunoSEQ multiplex PCR, yet TCRdb's version contains in-frame clones alone and is incomplete. The sample lists 20,000 to 25,000 clones; 70% to 90% were seen once. This CDR3 contains 16 residues. V dropped 5 bases and J dropped 8 bases, with 21 bases sitting between them. The germline V gene has CDR1 MDHEN and CDR2 SYDVKM. Here the sequenced sample was CD8+ T cells from peripheral blood, taken before anti-PD-1 treatment. This chain connects TRBV28 to TRBJ1-4; D unresolved. The TCR comes from a human donor with melanoma. CDR3 amino acids: CASSTLVGGAEEKLFF. As DNA, the CDR3 is TGTGCCAGCAGTACACTGGTCGGAGGCGCGGAAGAAAAACTGTTTTTT. Together with reference TRBV28 and TRBJ1-4, the CDR3 gives the full variable domain: DVKVTQSSRYLVKRTGEKVFLECVQDMDHENMFWYRQDPGLGLRLIYFSYDVKMKEKGDIPEGYSVSREKKERFSLILESASTNQTSMYLCASSTLVGGAEEKLFFGSGTQLSVL.